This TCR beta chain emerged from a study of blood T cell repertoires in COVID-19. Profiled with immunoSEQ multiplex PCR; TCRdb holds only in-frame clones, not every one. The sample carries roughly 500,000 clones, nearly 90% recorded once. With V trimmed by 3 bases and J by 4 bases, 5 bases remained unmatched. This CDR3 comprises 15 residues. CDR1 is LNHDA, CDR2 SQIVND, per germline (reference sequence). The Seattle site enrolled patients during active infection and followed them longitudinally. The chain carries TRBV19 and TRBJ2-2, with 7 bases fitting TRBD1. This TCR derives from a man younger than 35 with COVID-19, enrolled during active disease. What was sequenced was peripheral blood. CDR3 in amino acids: CASSIPGGLTGELFF. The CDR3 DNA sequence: TGTGCCAGTAGTATCCCAGGGGGTCTCACCGGGGAGCTGTTTTTT.